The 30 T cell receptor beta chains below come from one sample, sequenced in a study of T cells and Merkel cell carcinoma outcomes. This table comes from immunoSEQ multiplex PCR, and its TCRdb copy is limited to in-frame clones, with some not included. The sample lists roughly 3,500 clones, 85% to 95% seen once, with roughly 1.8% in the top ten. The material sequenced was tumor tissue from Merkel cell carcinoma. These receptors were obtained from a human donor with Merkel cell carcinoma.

CDR3 sequence: CASSLDVHHEQFF. Here the CDR3 DNA reads TGTGCCAGCTCACTCGACGTGCACCATGAGCAGTTCTTC. The rearrangement uses TRBV18 and TRBJ2-1; no clear D gene. Germline V gene lookup returns CDR1 KGHSH and CDR2 LQKENI. The CDR3 is 13 residues long. Trimming shortened V by 4 bases and J by 8 bases, and 12 bases separated the two germline ends.

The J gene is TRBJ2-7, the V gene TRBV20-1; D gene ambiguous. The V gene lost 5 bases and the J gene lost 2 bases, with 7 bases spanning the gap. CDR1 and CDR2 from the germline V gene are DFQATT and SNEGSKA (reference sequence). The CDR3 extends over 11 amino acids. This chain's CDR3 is CSAPHAYEQYF. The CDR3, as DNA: TGCAGTGCTCCACACGCCTACGAGCAGTACTTC.

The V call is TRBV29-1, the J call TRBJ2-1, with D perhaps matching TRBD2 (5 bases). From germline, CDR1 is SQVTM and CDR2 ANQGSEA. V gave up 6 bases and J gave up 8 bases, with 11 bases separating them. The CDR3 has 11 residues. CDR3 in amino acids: CSVALAHEQFF. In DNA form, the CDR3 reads TGCAGCGTGGCCCTAGCCCATGAGCAGTTCTTC.

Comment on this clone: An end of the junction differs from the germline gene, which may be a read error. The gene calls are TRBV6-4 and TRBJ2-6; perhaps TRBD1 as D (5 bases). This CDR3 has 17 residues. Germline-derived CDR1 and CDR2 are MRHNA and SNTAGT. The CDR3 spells CASNDSPGSGGANVLTF. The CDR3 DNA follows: TGTGCCAGCAATGACTCACCGGGCTCAGGGGGGGCCAACGTCCTGACTTTC.

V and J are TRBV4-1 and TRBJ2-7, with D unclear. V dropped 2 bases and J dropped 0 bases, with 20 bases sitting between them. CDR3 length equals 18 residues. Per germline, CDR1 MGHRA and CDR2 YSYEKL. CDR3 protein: CASSQRWWTAPHSYEQYF. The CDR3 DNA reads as TGCGCCAGCAGCCAAAGATGGTGGACCGCTCCCCACTCCTACGAGCAGTACTTC.

The CDR3 is CASSPGAGPRQEAFF. In nucleotides, the CDR3 is TGTGCCAGCAGCCCGGGGGCGGGGCCCCGACAGGAAGCTTTCTTT. V and J are TRBV7-6 and TRBJ1-1; D is possibly TRBD1 (6 bases). This CDR3 comprises 15 residues. Germline loops: CDR1 SGHVS, CDR2 FNYEAQ. V shed 5 bases and J shed 8 bases, with 21 bases lying between them.

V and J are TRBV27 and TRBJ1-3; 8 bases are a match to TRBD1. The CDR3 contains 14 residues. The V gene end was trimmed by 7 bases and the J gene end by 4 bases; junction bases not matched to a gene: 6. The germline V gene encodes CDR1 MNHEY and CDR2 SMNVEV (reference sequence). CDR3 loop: CASTPRQGGNTIYF. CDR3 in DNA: TGTGCCAGCACCCCCAGACAGGGGGGAAACACCATATATTTT.

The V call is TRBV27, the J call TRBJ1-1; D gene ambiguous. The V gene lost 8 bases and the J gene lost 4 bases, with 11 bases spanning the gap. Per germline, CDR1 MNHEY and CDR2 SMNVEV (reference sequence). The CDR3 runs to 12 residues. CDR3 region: CASVSPGTEAFF. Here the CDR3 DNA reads TGTGCCAGCGTTTCCCCGGGCACTGAAGCTTTCTTT.

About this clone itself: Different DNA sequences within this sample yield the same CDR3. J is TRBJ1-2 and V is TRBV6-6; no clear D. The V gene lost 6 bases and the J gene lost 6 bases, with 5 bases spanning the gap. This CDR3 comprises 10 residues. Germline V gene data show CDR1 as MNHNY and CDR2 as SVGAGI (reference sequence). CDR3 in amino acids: CASRDHGYTF. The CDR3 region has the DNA TGTGCCAGCAGGGACCATGGCTACACCTTC.

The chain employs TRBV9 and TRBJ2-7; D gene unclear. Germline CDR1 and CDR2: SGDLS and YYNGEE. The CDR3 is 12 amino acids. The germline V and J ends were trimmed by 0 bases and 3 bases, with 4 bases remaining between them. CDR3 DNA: TGTGCCAGCAGCGTAGATGGCTACGAGCAGTACTTC. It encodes CASSVDGYEQYF.

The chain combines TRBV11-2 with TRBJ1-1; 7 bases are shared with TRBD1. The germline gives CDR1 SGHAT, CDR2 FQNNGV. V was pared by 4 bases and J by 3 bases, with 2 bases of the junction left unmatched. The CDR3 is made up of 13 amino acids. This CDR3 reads CASSSQGDTEAFF. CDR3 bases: TGTGCCAGCAGCTCTCAGGGGGACACTGAAGCTTTCTTT.

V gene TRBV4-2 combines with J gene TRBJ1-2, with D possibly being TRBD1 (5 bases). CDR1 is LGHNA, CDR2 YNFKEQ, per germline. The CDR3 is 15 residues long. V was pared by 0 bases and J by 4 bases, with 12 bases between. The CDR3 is CASSQDLGQAYGYTF. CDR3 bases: TGTGCCAGCAGCCAAGATCTGGGGCAGGCCTATGGCTACACCTTC.

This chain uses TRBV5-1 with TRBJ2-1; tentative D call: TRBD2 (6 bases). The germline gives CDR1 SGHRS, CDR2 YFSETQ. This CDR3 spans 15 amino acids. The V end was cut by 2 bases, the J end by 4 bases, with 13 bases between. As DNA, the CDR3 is TGCGCCAGCAGCTTCAAACTAGCCGGGTACAATGAGCAGTTCTTC. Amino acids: CASSFKLAGYNEQFF.

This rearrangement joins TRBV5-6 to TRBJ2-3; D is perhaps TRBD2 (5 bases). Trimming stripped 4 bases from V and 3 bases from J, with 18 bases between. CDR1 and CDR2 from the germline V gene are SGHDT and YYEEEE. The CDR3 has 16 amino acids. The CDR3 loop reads CASSRGAARATDTQYF. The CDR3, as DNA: TGTGCCAGCAGCCGTGGTGCGGCGAGGGCGACAGATACGCAGTATTTT.

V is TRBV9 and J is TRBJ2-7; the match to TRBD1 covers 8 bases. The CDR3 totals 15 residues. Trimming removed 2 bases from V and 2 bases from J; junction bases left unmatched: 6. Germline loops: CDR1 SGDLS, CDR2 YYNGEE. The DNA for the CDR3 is TGTGCCAGCAGCGTGGATGGACAGGGTACCTACGAGCAGTACTTC. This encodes CASSVDGQGTYEQYF.

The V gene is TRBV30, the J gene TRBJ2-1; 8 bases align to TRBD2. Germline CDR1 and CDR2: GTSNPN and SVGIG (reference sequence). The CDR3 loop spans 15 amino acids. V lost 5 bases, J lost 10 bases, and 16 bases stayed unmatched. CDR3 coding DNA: TGTGCCTGGGGTATTTCTGGCGGGGGGTGGAGGGAGCAGTTCTTC. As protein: CAWGISGGGWREQFF.

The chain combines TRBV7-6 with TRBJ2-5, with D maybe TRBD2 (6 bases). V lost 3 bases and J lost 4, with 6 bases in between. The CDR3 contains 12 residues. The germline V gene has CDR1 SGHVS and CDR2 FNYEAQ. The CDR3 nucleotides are TGTGCCAGCAGCTTCGGGGGAGAGACCCAGTACTTC. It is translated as CASSFGGETQYF.

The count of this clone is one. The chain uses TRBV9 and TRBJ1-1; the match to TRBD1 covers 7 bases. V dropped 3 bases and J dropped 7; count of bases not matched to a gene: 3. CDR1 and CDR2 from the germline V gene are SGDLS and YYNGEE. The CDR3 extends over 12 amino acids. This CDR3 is CASSGTGGEAFF. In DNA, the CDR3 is TGTGCCAGCAGCGGGACAGGAGGTGAAGCTTTCTTT.

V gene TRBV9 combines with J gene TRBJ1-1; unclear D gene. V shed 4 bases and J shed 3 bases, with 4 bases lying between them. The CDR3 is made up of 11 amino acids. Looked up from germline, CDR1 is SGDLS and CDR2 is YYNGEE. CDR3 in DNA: TGTGCCAGCAGCAGGGACACTGAAGCTTTCTTT. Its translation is CASSRDTEAFF.

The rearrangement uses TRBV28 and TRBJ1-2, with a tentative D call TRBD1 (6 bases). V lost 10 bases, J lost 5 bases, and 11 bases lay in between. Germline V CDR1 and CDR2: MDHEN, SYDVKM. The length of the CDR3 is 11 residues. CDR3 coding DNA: TGTGCCACAGGAGGGGGGTATGGCTACACCTTC. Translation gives CATGGGYGYTF.

Here the CDR3 reads CASRGRTSSYEQYF. Here the CDR3 DNA reads TGCGCCAGCAGAGGACGGACGAGCTCCTACGAGCAGTACTTC. The gene calls are TRBV10-2 and TRBJ2-7; the D is unclear. Per germline, CDR1 WSHSY and CDR2 SAAADI. The V end lost 6 bases, the J end lost 0 bases, and 12 bases lay between the germline ends. This CDR3 region has 14 residues.

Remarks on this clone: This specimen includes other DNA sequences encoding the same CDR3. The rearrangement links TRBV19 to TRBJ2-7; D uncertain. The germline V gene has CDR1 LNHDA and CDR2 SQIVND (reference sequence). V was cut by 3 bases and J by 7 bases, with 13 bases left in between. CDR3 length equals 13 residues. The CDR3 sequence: CASSITVSYEQYF. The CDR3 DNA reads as TGTGCCAGTAGTATCACCGTCAGCTATGAGCAGTACTTC.

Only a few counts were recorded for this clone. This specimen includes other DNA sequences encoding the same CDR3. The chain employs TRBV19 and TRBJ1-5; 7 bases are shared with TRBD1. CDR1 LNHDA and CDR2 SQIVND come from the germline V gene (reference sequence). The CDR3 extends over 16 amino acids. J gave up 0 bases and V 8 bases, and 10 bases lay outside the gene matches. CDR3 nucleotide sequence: TGTGCCAGTCTGAGGACAGGCACATATAGCAATCAGCCCCAGCATTTT. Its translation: CASLRTGTYSNQPQHF.

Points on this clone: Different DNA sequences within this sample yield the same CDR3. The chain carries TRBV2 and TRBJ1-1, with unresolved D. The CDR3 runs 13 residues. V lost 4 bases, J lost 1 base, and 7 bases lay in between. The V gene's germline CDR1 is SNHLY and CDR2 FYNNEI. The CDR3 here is CASSVKPNTEAFF. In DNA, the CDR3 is TGTGCCAGCAGTGTGAAACCGAACACTGAAGCTTTCTTT.

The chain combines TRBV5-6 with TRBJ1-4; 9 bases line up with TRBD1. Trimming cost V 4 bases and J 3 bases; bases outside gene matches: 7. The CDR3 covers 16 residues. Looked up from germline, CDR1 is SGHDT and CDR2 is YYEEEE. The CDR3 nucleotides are TGTGCCAGCAGCCTTGGGGGACAGGGACCTAATGAAAAACTGTTTTTT. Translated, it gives CASSLGGQGPNEKLFF. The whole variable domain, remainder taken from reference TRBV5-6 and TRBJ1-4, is DAGVTQSPTHLIKTRGQQVTLRCSPKSGHDTVSWYQQALGQGPQFIFQYYEEEERQRGNFPDRFSGHQFPNYSSELNVNALLLGDSALYLCASSLGGQGPNEKLFFGSGTQLSVL.

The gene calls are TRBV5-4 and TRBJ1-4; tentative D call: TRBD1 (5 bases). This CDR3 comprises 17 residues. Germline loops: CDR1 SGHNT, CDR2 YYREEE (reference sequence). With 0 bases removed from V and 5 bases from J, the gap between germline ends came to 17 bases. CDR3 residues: CASSLDGSFWGNEKLFF. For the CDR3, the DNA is TGTGCCAGCAGCTTGGACGGGTCCTTTTGGGGGAATGAAAAACTGTTTTTT.

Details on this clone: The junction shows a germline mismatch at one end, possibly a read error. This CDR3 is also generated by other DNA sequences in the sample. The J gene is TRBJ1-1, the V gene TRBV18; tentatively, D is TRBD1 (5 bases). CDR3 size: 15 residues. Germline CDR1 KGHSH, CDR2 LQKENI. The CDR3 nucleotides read TGTGCCAGCTCTGGGGAGATCACCCAAGGGACTGAAGCTTTTTTT. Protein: CASSGEITQGTEAFF.

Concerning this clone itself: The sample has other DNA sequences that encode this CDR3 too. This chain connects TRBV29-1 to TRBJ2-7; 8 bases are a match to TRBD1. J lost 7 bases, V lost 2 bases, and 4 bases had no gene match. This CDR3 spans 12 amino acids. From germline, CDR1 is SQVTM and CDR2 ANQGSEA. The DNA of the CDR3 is TGCAGCGTTGAACAGGGGGCAGGTGAGCAGTACTTC. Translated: CSVEQGAGEQYF.

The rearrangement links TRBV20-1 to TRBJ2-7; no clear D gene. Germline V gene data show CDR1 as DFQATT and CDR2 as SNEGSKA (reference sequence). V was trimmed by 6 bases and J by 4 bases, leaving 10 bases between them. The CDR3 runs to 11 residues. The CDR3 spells CSAEDKYEQYF. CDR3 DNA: TGCAGTGCGGAAGACAAATACGAGCAGTACTTC.

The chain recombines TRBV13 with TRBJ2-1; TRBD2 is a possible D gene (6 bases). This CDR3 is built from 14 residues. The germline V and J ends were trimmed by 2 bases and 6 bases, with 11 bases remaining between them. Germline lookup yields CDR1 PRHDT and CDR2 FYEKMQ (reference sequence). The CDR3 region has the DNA TGTGCCAGCAGCTTACCGGGAGAAGTCAATGAGCAGTTCTTC. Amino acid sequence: CASSLPGEVNEQFF.